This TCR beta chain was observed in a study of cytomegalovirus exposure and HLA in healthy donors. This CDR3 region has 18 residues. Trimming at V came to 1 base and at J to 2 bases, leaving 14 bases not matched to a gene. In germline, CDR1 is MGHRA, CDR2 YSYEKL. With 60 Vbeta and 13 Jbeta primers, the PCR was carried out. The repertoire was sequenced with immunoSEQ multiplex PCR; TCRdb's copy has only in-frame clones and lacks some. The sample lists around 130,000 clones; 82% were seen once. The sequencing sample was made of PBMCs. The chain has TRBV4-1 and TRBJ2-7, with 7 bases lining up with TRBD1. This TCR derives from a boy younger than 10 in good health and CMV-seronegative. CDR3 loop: CASSQAWTVGQQTYEQYF. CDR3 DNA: TGCGCCAGCAGCCAAGCTTGGACCGTGGGACAGCAAACCTACGAGCAGTACTTC.